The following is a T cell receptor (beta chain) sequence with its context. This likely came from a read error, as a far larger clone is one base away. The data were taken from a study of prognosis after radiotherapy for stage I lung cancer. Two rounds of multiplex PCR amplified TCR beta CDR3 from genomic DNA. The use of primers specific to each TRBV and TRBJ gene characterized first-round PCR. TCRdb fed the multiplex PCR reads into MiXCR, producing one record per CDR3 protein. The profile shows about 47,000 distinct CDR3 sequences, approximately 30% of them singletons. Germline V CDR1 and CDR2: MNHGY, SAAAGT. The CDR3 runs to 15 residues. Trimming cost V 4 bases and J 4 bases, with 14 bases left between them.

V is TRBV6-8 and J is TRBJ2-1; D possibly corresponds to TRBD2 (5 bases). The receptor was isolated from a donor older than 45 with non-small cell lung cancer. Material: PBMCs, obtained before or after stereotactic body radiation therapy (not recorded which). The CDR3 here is CASSLKGSGYNEQFF. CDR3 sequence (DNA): TGTGCCAGCAGTTTGAAGGGATCGGGATACAATGAGCAGTTCTTC.